Below, 23 T cell receptor beta chains from the same sample are listed, as sequenced in a study of sequential checkpoint blockade in melanoma. Assay: immunoSEQ multiplex PCR; the TCRdb copy retains only in-frame clones and omits some. The sample gives some 5,400 clones, roughly 18% of which show up once; roughly 9% is in the top ten. Treatment meaning: randomized to nivolumab then ipilimumab (arm A) or the reverse (arm B). Sequencing used tumor tissue (inferred from file names), obtained from a patient given nivolumab and ipilimumab in sequence. The receptor source for this set is a human donor with melanoma.

This clone has a handful of counts. V usage is TRBV11-3 and J usage is TRBJ2-1; no clear D. With 5 bases removed from V and 2 bases from J, the gap between germline ends came to 10 bases. The length of the CDR3 is 14 residues. Germline V gene data show CDR1 as SGHNT and CDR2 as YENEEA. The CDR3: CASSAASTYNEQFF. The CDR3 DNA sequence: TGTGCCAGCAGCGCGGCCTCCACCTACAATGAGCAGTTCTTC. The variable domain in full, with the rest retrieved from reference TRBV11-3 and TRBJ2-1, is EAGVVQSPRYKIIEKKQPVAFWCNPISGHNTLYWYLQNLGQGPELLIRYENEEAVDDSQLPKDRFSAERLKGVDSTLKIQPAELGDSAVYLCASSAASTYNEQFFGPGTRLTVL.

In its sample, this clone ranks as medium-sized. This chain connects TRBV28 to TRBJ2-1, with D possibly TRBD2 on 6 matching bases. The CDR3 is 16 amino acids. Per germline, CDR1 MDHEN and CDR2 SYDVKM. Trimming took off 4 bases at V and 4 bases at J, with 17 bases between the two ends. CDR3 sequence: CASSSLGGTFYNEQFF. CDR3 sequence (DNA): TGTGCCAGCAGTTCTCTCGGAGGGACTTTTTACAATGAGCAGTTCTTC.

This clone has at least ten counts. The V call is TRBV7-5, the J call TRBJ1-4; the tabulated D call, TRBD1, remains unverified against the DNA. TRBV7-5 is flagged as a pseudogene. This CDR3 has 15 residues. CDR3 in amino acids: CASRKYVGFGEKLFF. In DNA, the CDR3 is TGTGCCAGCAGGAAATACGTTGGGTTTGGTGAAAAACTGTTTTTT.

This clone was counted at least ten times. The genes are TRBV9 and TRBJ1-1, with D uncertain. Trimming cost V 4 bases and J 0 bases, with 7 bases left between them. CDR3 size: 13 residues. Germline V gene lookup returns CDR1 SGDLS and CDR2 YYNGEE. CDR3 region: CASSLTMNTEAFF. The CDR3 DNA follows: TGTGCCAGCAGCTTAACTATGAACACTGAAGCTTTCTTT.

This clone has more than one count but fewer than ten. CDR3 region: CASSEQGPTNTEAFF. The CDR3 DNA follows: TGTGCCAGCTCGGAGCAGGGTCCTACTAACACTGAAGCTTTCTTT. This rearrangement joins TRBV18 to TRBJ1-1; D perhaps matches TRBD1 (5 bases). The CDR3 is 15 residues long. Germline V gene data show CDR1 as KGHSH and CDR2 as LQKENI. The V end lost 6 bases, the J end lost 2 bases, and 16 bases lay between the germline ends.

This clone was seen more than once but under ten times. The chain uses TRBV7-1 and TRBJ1-6; D is perhaps TRBD1 (5 bases). TRBV7-1 belongs to the ORF category, with a function that is uncertain. This CDR3 has 13 residues. The V gene lost 4 bases and the J gene lost 11 bases, with 12 bases spanning the gap. CDR3 amino acids: CASSFDGATPLHF. CDR3 nucleotide sequence: TGTGCCAGCAGCTTCGATGGGGCTACACCCCTCCACTTT.

The V and J genes are TRBV2 and TRBJ1-2; 9 bases agree with TRBD1. The CDR3 length is 14 residues. J was trimmed by 3 bases and V by 6 bases; bases with no gene match: 5. CDR1 is SNHLY and CDR2 is FYNNEI in the germline V gene. CDR3 nucleotides: TGTGCCAGCAGGCAGGACAGGGGAGACTATGGCTACACCTTC. Translation: CASRQDRGDYGYTF.

This clone has only a few counts. This chain links TRBV29-1 with TRBJ2-2; a weak D match, TRBD1 (5 bases). The V gene lost 5 bases and the J gene lost 1 base, with 8 bases spanning the gap. The CDR3 is 13 amino acids. The V gene's germline CDR1 is SQVTM and CDR2 ANQGSEA. The CDR3 DNA reads as TGCAGCGTTCGACAGCAGAACACCGGGGAGCTGTTTTTT. Translating it yields CSVRQQNTGELFF.

This clone has only a few counts. V is TRBV10-2 and J is TRBJ2-7; no firm D call. With 4 bases removed from V and 3 bases from J, the gap between germline ends came to 13 bases. Germline V gives CDR1 WSHSY, CDR2 SAAADI. CDR3 length equals 14 residues. Written as DNA, the CDR3 is TGCGCCAGCAGTGTGGGCCCCCGCGGCTACGAGCAGTACTTC. Protein product: CASSVGPRGYEQYF.

This rearrangement joins TRBV9 to TRBJ2-5; 13 nucleotides line up with TRBD2. This CDR3 has 17 amino acids. The germline gives CDR1 SGDLS, CDR2 YYNGEE. Trimming took 0 bases from V and 4 from J; bases not matched to a gene: 6. DNA for the CDR3: TGTGCCAGCAGCGTAGGAATGACTAGCGGGGGGCTAGAGACCCAGTACTTC. This gives the protein CASSVGMTSGGLETQYF.

This clone was recorded once. The genes are TRBV5-1 and TRBJ2-2, with D hard to call. The CDR3 totals 14 residues. V lost 0 bases to trimming and J lost 1 base, with 4 bases between them. CDR1 SGHRS and CDR2 YFSETQ come from the germline V gene. This CDR3 is CASSLVVNTGELFF. The CDR3 DNA follows: TGCGCCAGCAGCTTGGTGGTGAACACCGGGGAGCTGTTTTTT. The variable domain in full, completed from reference TRBV5-1 and TRBJ2-2, reads KAGVTQTPRYLIKTRGQQVTLSCSPISGHRSVSWYQQTPGQGLQFLFEYFSETQRNKGNFPGRFSGRQFSNSRSEMNVSTLELGDSALYLCASSLVVNTGELFFGEGSRLTVL.

This sequence joins TRBV28 and TRBJ1-1; 9 nucleotides agree with TRBD1. J gave up 6 bases and V 5 bases, and 4 bases lay outside the gene matches. Germline V gene lookup returns CDR1 MDHEN and CDR2 SYDVKM. The CDR3 consists of 13 residues. The CDR3, as DNA: TGTGCCAGCAGTCGGGACAGGGTGTCTGAAGCTTTCTTT. It encodes CASSRDRVSEAFF.

This clone is medium-sized by share. The chain recombines TRBV11-3 with TRBJ1-2; 10 bases map to TRBD1. This CDR3 spans 14 amino acids. J gave up 4 bases and V 4 bases, and 3 bases lay outside the gene matches. The germline V gene encodes CDR1 SGHNT and CDR2 YENEEA. For the CDR3, the DNA is TGTGCCAGCAGCTCCGGGACAGGGGTCTATGGCTACACCTTC. This encodes CASSSGTGVYGYTF.

V and J are TRBV28 and TRBJ2-5, with 7 bases matching TRBD2. This CDR3 is 16 amino acids long. Germline trimming cut 2 bases from V and 0 bases from J; bases unmatched to any gene: 6. CDR1 and CDR2 (germline): MDHEN, SYDVKM. CDR3 loop: CASSLVWAGDQETQYF. The CDR3 DNA reads as TGTGCCAGCAGTTTAGTTTGGGCGGGGGACCAAGAGACCCAGTACTTC. Filled out from reference TRBV28 and TRBJ2-5, the complete variable domain reads DVKVTQSSRYLVKRTGEKVFLECVQDMDHENMFWYRQDPGLGLRLIYFSYDVKMKEKGDIPEGYSVSREKKERFSLILESASTNQTSMYLCASSLVWAGDQETQYFGPGTRLLVL.

Relative to its sample, this clone is medium-sized. The chain carries TRBV9 and TRBJ2-1; 9 bases are shared with TRBD1. Germline CDR1 reads SGDLS; CDR2 reads YYNGEE. The V gene end was trimmed by 3 bases and the J gene end by 3 bases; junction bases not matched to a gene: 7. This CDR3 is 16 amino acids long. As DNA, the CDR3 is TGTGCCAGCAGCGGGACAGGGGACAACCTCTACAATGAGCAGTTCTTC. This encodes CASSGTGDNLYNEQFF.

This clone is termed medium-sized. V is TRBV11-3 and J is TRBJ1-5, with D tentatively TRBD1 (5 bases). Trimming cost V 4 bases and J 2 bases, with 15 bases left between them. The CDR3 runs to 16 residues. The germline V gene encodes CDR1 SGHNT and CDR2 YENEEA. The DNA for the CDR3 is TGTGCCAGCAGCTCACCTGGGACGTACGGCAATCAGCCCCAGCATTTT. It translates to CASSSPGTYGNQPQHF. Combining the CDR3 with reference TRBV11-3 and TRBJ1-5 gives the whole variable domain EAGVVQSPRYKIIEKKQPVAFWCNPISGHNTLYWYLQNLGQGPELLIRYENEEAVDDSQLPKDRFSAERLKGVDSTLKIQPAELGDSAVYLCASSSPGTYGNQPQHFGDGTRLSIL.

V and J are TRBV5-1 and TRBJ1-4, with 9 positions matching TRBD1. The J segment lost 6 bases and the V segment lost 5 bases, leaving 5 bases of the junction unmatched. The CDR3 has 14 residues. Germline CDR1 reads SGHRS; CDR2 reads YFSETQ. In nucleotides, the CDR3 is TGCGCCAGCAGACCGACAGGGGGGTATGAAAAACTGTTTTTT. It codes for CASRPTGGYEKLFF.

This clone rates as large. The chain links TRBV6-8 to TRBJ1-1; D may be TRBD1 (5 bases). Trimming took off 6 bases at V and 10 bases at J, with 15 bases between the two ends. The CDR3 runs 12 residues. The germline V gene has CDR1 MNHGY and CDR2 SAAAGT. CDR3 amino acids: CASSLNEGTAFF. CDR3 nucleotide sequence: TGTGCCAGCAGCTTAAACGAGGGGACAGCTTTCTTT.

This clone was recorded a few times. The chain couples TRBV19 to TRBJ1-1, with a weak D call TRBD1 (6 bases). CDR1 LNHDA and CDR2 SQIVND come from the germline V gene (reference sequence). The CDR3 runs to 15 residues. Trimming shortened V by 3 bases and J by 3 bases, and 14 bases separated the two germline ends. The CDR3 sequence is CASSIWRGAYTEAFF. The CDR3, as DNA: TGTGCCAGTAGTATTTGGAGGGGGGCGTACACTGAAGCTTTCTTT. The full variable domain, its missing parts supplied by reference TRBV19 and TRBJ1-1, is DGGITQSPKYLFRKEGQNVTLSCEQNLNHDAMYWYRQDPGQGLRLIYYSQIVNDFQKGDIAEGYSVSREKKESFPLTVTSAQKNPTAFYLCASSIWRGAYTEAFFGQGTRLTVV.

The V and J genes are TRBV29-1 and TRBJ2-2, with 7 bases fitting TRBD1. The V segment lost 5 bases and the J segment 5 bases; nucleotides outside the gene matches: 2. Germline V lookup: CDR1 SQVTM, CDR2 ANQGSEA. The CDR3 sequence is 12 residues long. CDR3 protein: CSVLQGTGELFF. The CDR3 nucleotides are TGCAGCGTTCTACAGGGGACCGGGGAGCTGTTTTTT.

This clone occurred a few times. This chain connects TRBV30 to TRBJ1-6; TRBD1 might be the D (5 bases). This CDR3 spans 15 amino acids. Trimming took off 0 bases at V and 9 bases at J, with 15 bases between the two ends. Germline V gives CDR1 GTSNPN, CDR2 SVGIG (reference sequence). CDR3 sequence (DNA): TGTGCCTGGAGTGTAGGGGTCCCGGGGAGTTCACCCCTCCACTTT. Amino acids: CAWSVGVPGSSPLHF.

This clone was detected ten times or more. The chain couples TRBV9 to TRBJ2-3; 7 bases are shared with TRBD1. Germline CDR1 reads SGDLS; CDR2 reads YYNGEE. The ends lost 4 bases at V and 4 bases at J; junction bases unmatched: 6. The CDR3 contains 14 residues. The CDR3 bases are TGTGCCAGCAGCCCACCGACAGGGTCAGATACGCAGTATTTT. Its translation: CASSPPTGSDTQYF.

This clone was observed a few times. This chain uses TRBV30 with TRBJ1-2; 11 bases map to TRBD1. V gave up 3 bases and J gave up 5 bases; unmatched junction bases: 11. Germline assignment: CDR1 GTSNPN and CDR2 SVGIG (reference sequence). This CDR3 contains 16 residues. The CDR3 loop reads CAWSSGTGGFGYGYTF. CDR3 nucleotides: TGTGCCTGGAGCTCCGGGACAGGGGGTTTTGGGTATGGCTACACCTTC.